Described below is a single T cell receptor (beta chain) sequence and its context. Its matching antigen is unknown. Method: immunoSEQ multiplex PCR; TCRdb's copy keeps in-frame clones and lacks some. The table includes some 100,000 clones, 85% to 95% detected once. The sample comes from a study of graft-versus-host responses after intestinal transplantation. Study context: Anti-thymocyte globulin served as induction for all recipients, who then took tacrolimus and steroids for 3 to 4 years.

Losses at the gene ends were 4 bases for V and 4 bases for J; bases not matched to a gene: 6. Germline V gene data show CDR1 as SGDLS and CDR2 as YYNGEE. This CDR3 region has 15 residues. This TCR was recovered from a human donor who was the organ donor for an intestinal transplant. Sequenced material: unstimulated CD8+ T cells sorted from spleen or lymph node cells, taken before transplant. The chain recombines TRBV9 with TRBJ2-1, with 9 nucleotides matching TRBD2. The CDR3 region has the DNA TGTGCCAGCAGCTACGCTAGCGGGGTATACAATGAGCAGTTCTTC. It specifies CASSYASGVYNEQFF.